One and the same sample provided the 8 T cell receptor beta chains below, sequenced in a study of beta chain features in type 1 diabetes. Their antigens are not known. General study findings and limits: Significant though moderate, a shortening of TCRB CDR3s appeared in all four CD4+ subsets of Type 1 diabetes patients.

Expressed TCRB transcripts were sequenced because the entire RNA isolate underwent reverse transcription. Assay used: immunoSEQ multiplex PCR; TCRdb lists only in-frame clones, some missing. Among hundreds of thousands of clones, over 12% were seen once, and the ten largest hold nearly 0.04%. The sequenced material came from naive CD4+ T cells from blood. These receptors were obtained from a man aged 18 to 30 with type 1 diabetes.

The rearrangement joins TRBV29-1 to TRBJ2-1; maybe TRBD1 (5 bases). CDR3 length equals 13 residues. Trimming removed 3 bases at V and 10 bases at J, with 16 bases between. The germline gives CDR1 SQVTM, CDR2 ANQGSEA. The CDR3 protein is CSVEVIPRTEQFF. CDR3 bases: TGCAGCGTTGAGGTCATCCCCCGGACAGAGCAGTTCTTC.

The table lists this clone with a few counts. The chain employs TRBV7-9 and TRBJ2-1; D perhaps matches TRBD1 (5 bases). V was pared by 1 base and J by 4 bases, with 14 bases between. Germline-derived CDR1 and CDR2 are SEHNR and FQNEAQ (reference sequence). This CDR3 contains 16 residues. The CDR3 is CASSLGSSGNYNEQFF. CDR3 coding DNA: TGTGCCAGCAGCTTAGGCAGTTCAGGGAATTACAATGAGCAGTTCTTC. Supplemented by reference TRBV7-9 and TRBJ2-1, the full variable domain reads DTGVSQNPRHKITKRGQNVTFRCDPISEHNRLYWYRQTLGQGPEFLTYFQNEAQLEKSRLLSDRFSAERPKGSFSTLEIQRTEQGDSAMYLCASSLGSSGNYNEQFFGPGTRLTVL.

In this sample, this clone turned up a few times. The chain is built from TRBV7-2 and TRBJ2-3; no clear D gene. Germline-derived CDR1 and CDR2 are SGHTA and FQGNSA. CDR3 length equals 14 residues. V shed 0 bases and J shed 5 bases, with 9 bases lying between them. Written as DNA, the CDR3 is TGTGCCAGCAGCTTAGCAGGGAACATAGATACGCAGTATTTT. It specifies CASSLAGNIDTQYF.

This clone was detected only a few times. The chain recombines TRBV20-1 with TRBJ2-3; possibly TRBD2 for D (5 bases). Germline V gene lookup returns CDR1 DFQATT and CDR2 SNEGSKA (reference sequence). V lost 6 bases and J lost 10, with 11 bases in between. The CDR3 loop spans 10 amino acids. Written as DNA, the CDR3 is TGCAGTGCCAGGCAGGAGGCGCAGTATTTT. Translating gives CSARQEAQYF.

The rearrangement links TRBV19 to TRBJ2-5; maybe TRBD1 (6 bases). Germline CDR1 reads LNHDA; CDR2 reads SQIVND (reference sequence). V was pared by 6 bases and J by 5 bases, with 19 bases between. The CDR3 has 15 residues. CDR3 residues: CASRNRVSTWETQYF. The DNA of the CDR3 is TGTGCCAGTAGGAACAGGGTCTCCACGTGGGAGACCCAGTACTTC.

This clone was detected a few times. The rearrangement uses TRBV18 and TRBJ2-7; TRBD1 agrees at 9 bases. Germline assignment: CDR1 KGHSH and CDR2 LQKENI. Trimming took 0 bases from V and 5 from J; bases not matched to a gene: 8. The CDR3 length is 16 residues. The CDR3 loop reads CASSPPVEDRGNEQYF. CDR3 sequence (DNA): TGTGCCAGCTCACCACCGGTAGAGGACAGGGGAAACGAGCAGTACTTC.

J is TRBJ2-1 and V is TRBV2; 7 positions agree with TRBD1. The CDR3 consists of 13 residues. The junction had 6 bases not matched to a gene; V was cut back by 4 bases and J by 9 bases. Germline V gene lookup returns CDR1 SNHLY and CDR2 FYNNEI. CDR3 nucleotides: TGTGCCAGCAGTGGGGGACAGTCGGGTGAGCAGTTCTTC. Translation: CASSGGQSGEQFF.

This chain connects TRBV19 to TRBJ1-5; D might be TRBD1 (5 bases). The germline V and J ends were trimmed by 3 bases and 5 bases, with 11 bases remaining between them. The CDR3 length is 14 residues. Germline V gene sequence: CDR1 LNHDA, CDR2 SQIVND (reference sequence). Written as DNA, the CDR3 is TGTGCCAGTAGTATCGAGACAGAGTATCAGCCCCAGCATTTT. The encoded protein is CASSIETEYQPQHF.